In its sample, the clone carrying this TCR beta chain was seen many times. The CDR3 is 14 residues long. The J segment lost 4 bases and the V segment lost 5 bases, leaving 7 bases of the junction unmatched. Germline CDR1 is MGHDK and CDR2 is SYGVNS. The data are from a study of T cells of healthy individuals. MiXCR was run by TCRdb on the 5' RACE reads, yielding one entry per CDR3 protein. The sample has under 70,000 distinct CDR3 sequences, over 12% seen once. This clonotype was sampled from a human donor in good health. The rearrangement links TRBV25-1 to TRBJ2-5, with TRBD1 matching over 7 bases. The CDR3 DNA is TGTGCCAGCAGTCTATCGACAGGGTTAGAGACCCAGTACTTC. Its protein product is CASSLSTGLETQYF. Looking up the rest from reference TRBV25-1 and TRBJ2-5 gives the full variable domain: EADIYQTPRYLVIGTGKKITLECSQTMGHDKMYWYQQDPGMELHLIHYSYGVNSTEKGDLSSESTVSRIRTEHFPLTLESARPSHTSQYLCASSLSTGLETQYFGPGTRLLVL.